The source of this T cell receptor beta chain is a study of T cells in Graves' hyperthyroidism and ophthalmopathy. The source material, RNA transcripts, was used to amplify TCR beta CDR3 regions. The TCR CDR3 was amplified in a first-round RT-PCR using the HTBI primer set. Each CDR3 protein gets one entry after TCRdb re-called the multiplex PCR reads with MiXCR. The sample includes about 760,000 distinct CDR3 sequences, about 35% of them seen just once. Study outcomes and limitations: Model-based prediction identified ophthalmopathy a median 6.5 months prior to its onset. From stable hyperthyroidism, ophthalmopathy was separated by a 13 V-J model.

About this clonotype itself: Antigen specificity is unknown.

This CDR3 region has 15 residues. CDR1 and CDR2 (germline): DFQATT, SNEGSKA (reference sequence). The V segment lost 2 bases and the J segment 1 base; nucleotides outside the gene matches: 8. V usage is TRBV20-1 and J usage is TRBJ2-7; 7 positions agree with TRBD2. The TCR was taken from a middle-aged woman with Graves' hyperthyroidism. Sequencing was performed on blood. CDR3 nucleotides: TGCAGTGCTAGATTCGGCGGGGGAGGGTCCTACGAGCAGTACTTC. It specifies CSARFGGGGSYEQYF.